The 27 T cell receptor beta chains reported below all come from one sample, sequenced in a study of blood T cell repertoires in COVID-19. The method was immunoSEQ multiplex PCR; TCRdb's version includes in-frame clones alone and lacks a portion of them. The table shows around 80,000 clones, with about 88% occurring only once. The sequenced sample consisted of peripheral blood. Receptor source: a human donor in a cohort sampled during active COVID-19.

The chain joins TRBV4-1 to TRBJ1-3; TRBD1 is a possible D gene (5 bases). Per germline, CDR1 MGHRA and CDR2 YSYEKL. Trimming stripped 1 base from V and 0 bases from J, with 10 bases between. The length of the CDR3 is 16 residues. CDR3 in amino acids: CASSQVSRASGNTIYF. CDR3 DNA: TGCGCCAGCAGCCAAGTAAGCAGGGCCTCTGGAAACACCATATATTTT.

This chain links TRBV28 with TRBJ1-5, with D unclear. The V and J ends lost 2 bases and 1 base respectively, with 9 bases between them. Germline CDR1 is MDHEN and CDR2 is SYDVKM. The CDR3 contains 15 residues. In nucleotides, the CDR3 is TGTGCCAGCAGTTTAGGAGGGTTGAGCAATCAGCCCCAGCATTTT. Amino acids: CASSLGGLSNQPQHF.

This chain joins TRBV10-2 and TRBJ1-3; no clear D gene. This CDR3 region has 14 residues. CDR1 WSHSY and CDR2 SAAADI come from the germline V gene. V was pared by 5 bases and J by 2 bases, with 10 bases between. The CDR3 DNA is TGCGCCAGCAGTTTCGGGGAGGCTGGAAACACCATATATTTT. It is translated as CASSFGEAGNTIYF.

V and J are TRBV5-1 and TRBJ1-4; 7 bases are shared with TRBD1. The germline V gene encodes CDR1 SGHRS and CDR2 YFSETQ. This CDR3 spans 16 amino acids. V was clipped by 0 bases and J by 8 bases; unmatched bases: 10. CDR3 amino acids: CASSLGANRGREKLFF. CDR3 sequence (DNA): TGCGCCAGCAGCTTGGGGGCTAACAGGGGCCGGGAAAAACTGTTTTTT. Full variable domain (missing parts from reference TRBV5-1 and TRBJ1-4): KAGVTQTPRYLIKTRGQQVTLSCSPISGHRSVSWYQQTPGQGLQFLFEYFSETQRNKGNFPGRFSGRQFSNSRSEMNVSTLELGDSALYLCASSLGANRGREKLFFGSGTQLSVL.

The sample holds a few counts of this clone. The V and J genes are TRBV4-1 and TRBJ2-6, with D tentatively TRBD1 (7 bases). Germline lookup yields CDR1 MGHRA and CDR2 YSYEKL. The CDR3 loop spans 21 amino acids. The V end lost 0 bases, the J end lost 0 bases, and 21 bases lay between the germline ends. The CDR3 DNA reads as TGCGCCAGCAGCCAAGATCCGCGGAGGGCACAGGGGAGCTCTGGGGCCAACGTCCTGACTTTC. This codes for CASSQDPRRAQGSSGANVLTF.

CDR3 sequence (DNA): TGTGCCAGCAGCTTGACTCCCCGTACGGAGCAGTACTTC. As protein: CASSLTPRTEQYF. This chain uses TRBV11-3 with TRBJ2-7; no reliable D call. Germline loops: CDR1 SGHNT, CDR2 YENEEA. The length of the CDR3 is 13 residues. Trimming pared 3 bases from V and 7 bases from J, leaving 13 bases between.

This clone was detected a few times. The V and J genes are TRBV7-9 and TRBJ2-7, with 7 bases fitting TRBD1. Germline loops: CDR1 SEHNR, CDR2 FQNEAQ (reference sequence). V shed 6 bases, J shed 2 bases, and the junction held 10 bases outside the gene matches. The CDR3 is 15 amino acids. The DNA of the CDR3 is TGTGCCAGCAGGAAAGGACAGGCGAACCCCTACGAGCAGTACTTC. This translates into CASRKGQANPYEQYF.

This clone has just a few counts. The rearrangement links TRBV6-5 to TRBJ1-1, with a tentative D call TRBD1 (6 bases). Per germline, CDR1 MNHEY and CDR2 SVGAGI. The V end lost 0 bases, the J end lost 8 bases, and 10 bases lay between the germline ends. This CDR3 has 13 amino acids. CDR3 sequence (DNA): TGTGCCAGCAGTTACTCGAAAACAGGGGAAGCTTTCTTT. The encoded protein is CASSYSKTGEAFF.

J is TRBJ1-3 and V is TRBV5-1; 9 bases align to TRBD1. Germline CDR1 SGHRS, CDR2 YFSETQ. The CDR3 loop spans 16 amino acids. After removal of 2 bases from V and 4 bases from J, the junction contained 7 bases not matched to a gene. The CDR3 protein is CASSLNTGGGGNTIYF. The CDR3 coding sequence is TGCGCCAGCAGCTTAAATACAGGGGGCGGAGGAAACACCATATATTTT. The variable domain in full, completed from reference TRBV5-1 and TRBJ1-3, reads KAGVTQTPRYLIKTRGQQVTLSCSPISGHRSVSWYQQTPGQGLQFLFEYFSETQRNKGNFPGRFSGRQFSNSRSEMNVSTLELGDSALYLCASSLNTGGGGNTIYFGEGSWLTVV.

The V gene is TRBV21-1, the J gene TRBJ2-1; the tabulated D call, TRBD2, remains unverified against the DNA. TRBV21-1 is a documented pseudogene. CDR3 length: 17 amino acids. The CDR3: CASSKIWGRPHIVEQFF. CDR3 nucleotides: TGTGCCAGCAGCAAAATCTGGGGGAGGCCCCATATCGTTGAGCAGTTCTTC.

With regard to this clone: Other DNA variants within this sample encode the same CDR3. The CDR3 loop reads CAWSTRENQPQHF. CDR3 coding DNA: TGTGCCTGGAGTACCCGTGAGAATCAGCCCCAGCATTTT. The J gene is TRBJ1-5, the V gene TRBV30; unclear D gene. Germline V gene sequence: CDR1 GTSNPN, CDR2 SVGIG (reference sequence). V was shortened by 2 bases and J by 4 bases, with 9 bases between the two germline ends. This CDR3 has 13 amino acids.

V usage is TRBV15 and J usage is TRBJ2-7; D gene ambiguous. The CDR3 sequence is 12 residues long. The germline V gene has CDR1 LNHNV and CDR2 YYDKDF (reference sequence). The V and J ends lost 0 bases and 9 bases respectively, with 9 bases between them. CDR3 nucleotide sequence: TGTGCCACCAGCAGAGATGTGTCTTGGCAGTACTTC. Amino acid sequence: CATSRDVSWQYF.

The chain combines TRBV5-1 with TRBJ2-3; 8 nucleotides agree with TRBD1. Unmatched junction bases numbered 17, after V lost 0 bases and J lost 5 bases. The CDR3 is made up of 19 amino acids. Germline CDR1 reads SGHRS; CDR2 reads YFSETQ. DNA for the CDR3: TGCGCCAGCAGCTTGGTTGTCACTCCGGGACAGGCCCATCAAGATACGCAGTATTTT. This encodes CASSLVVTPGQAHQDTQYF.

This clone was detected once. The J gene is TRBJ2-3, the V gene TRBV4-1, with 11 bases aligning to TRBD2. Trimming cost V 2 bases and J 1 base; bases outside gene matches: 5. The CDR3 is 17 residues long. Germline V lookup: CDR1 MGHRA, CDR2 YSYEKL. CDR3 sequence (DNA): TGCGCCAGCAGCCAACCGAAACTAGCGGGAGGCACAGATACGCAGTATTTT. It translates to CASSQPKLAGGTDTQYF.

This chain uses TRBV5-1 with TRBJ1-1; 9 bases agree with TRBD1. This CDR3 is 15 amino acids long. Germline CDR1 reads SGHRS; CDR2 reads YFSETQ. The V segment lost 5 bases and the J segment 5 bases; nucleotides outside the gene matches: 10. The CDR3 loop reads CASSPGGTGNTEAFF. CDR3 nucleotide sequence: TGCGCCAGCAGTCCTGGCGGGACAGGGAATACTGAAGCTTTCTTT. Supplemented by reference TRBV5-1 and TRBJ1-1, the full variable domain reads KAGVTQTPRYLIKTRGQQVTLSCSPISGHRSVSWYQQTPGQGLQFLFEYFSETQRNKGNFPGRFSGRQFSNSRSEMNVSTLELGDSALYLCASSPGGTGNTEAFFGQGTRLTVV.

Here the CDR3 DNA reads TGTGCCAGCAGCCAATTTCAGGGGGAAGGTCAGCCCCAGCATTTT. Protein sequence: CASSQFQGEGQPQHF. J is TRBJ1-5 and V is TRBV3-1 (or the pseudogene TRBV3-2); TRBD1 agrees at 7 bases. The CDR3 totals 15 residues. Germline lookup yields CDR1 LGHDT and CDR2 YNNKEL (reference sequence). The ends lost 2 bases at V and 6 bases at J; junction bases unmatched: 7.

The V gene is TRBV6-5, the J gene TRBJ2-1, with D possibly being TRBD2 (5 bases). V lost 6 bases and J 0 bases, leaving 12 bases between the germline ends. Germline CDR1 is MNHEY and CDR2 is SVGAGI. The CDR3 sequence is 15 residues long. CDR3 sequence reads: CASRALTSSYNEQFF. CDR3 bases: TGTGCCAGCAGGGCCCTTACTAGCTCCTACAATGAGCAGTTCTTC.

This rearrangement joins TRBV19 to TRBJ1-2; 9 nucleotides line up with TRBD1. Germline CDR1 reads LNHDA; CDR2 reads SQIVND (reference sequence). This CDR3 spans 15 amino acids. With 5 bases clipped from V and 2 bases from J, the junction kept 6 bases outside the gene matches. The CDR3, as DNA: TGTGCCAGTAGTCCCCGGGACAGGGTAAACTATGGCTACACCTTC. The encoded protein is CASSPRDRVNYGYTF.

This rearrangement joins TRBV24-1 to TRBJ2-1; 10 nucleotides align to TRBD2. In germline, CDR1 is KGHDR, CDR2 SFDVKD. The CDR3 extends over 14 amino acids. With V trimmed by 5 bases and J by 12 bases, 9 bases remained unmatched. The CDR3 loop reads CATSAPGLAYGQFF. The CDR3 DNA reads as TGTGCCACCAGTGCCCCGGGACTAGCGTACGGGCAGTTCTTC.

This clone has a single count. CDR3 nucleotides: TGTGCCAGCAGCTTAAAGGACAGGGGGCGCGTTTCACCCCTCCACTTT. It codes for CASSLKDRGRVSPLHF. The chain links TRBV7-2 to TRBJ1-6, with 11 bases lining up with TRBD1. The V gene end was trimmed by 2 bases and the J gene end by 9 bases; junction bases not matched to a gene: 6. From germline, CDR1 is SGHTA and CDR2 FQGNSA. CDR3 length: 16 residues. Looking up the rest from reference TRBV7-2 and TRBJ1-6 gives the full variable domain: GAGVSQSPSNKVTEKGKDVELRCDPISGHTALYWYRQSLGQGLEFLIYFQGNSAPDKSGLPSDRFSAERTGGSVSTLTIQRTQQEDSAVYLCASSLKDRGRVSPLHFGNGTRLTVT.

V and J are TRBV9 and TRBJ2-5; TRBD1 matches 8 bases. Trimming removed 0 bases from V and 4 bases from J; junction bases left unmatched: 5. Germline V gene data show CDR1 as SGDLS and CDR2 as YYNGEE. This CDR3 comprises 15 residues. The CDR3 here is CASSVGQGASETQYF. CDR3 in DNA: TGTGCCAGCAGCGTAGGTCAGGGGGCTTCAGAGACCCAGTACTTC.

The CDR3 loop reads CASSFYGVEESYEQYF. CDR3 in DNA: TGTGCCAGCAGCTTCTATGGCGTCGAGGAGTCCTACGAGCAGTACTTC. The chain carries TRBV13 and TRBJ2-7, with D uncertain. The CDR3 length is 16 residues. Germline V gene lookup returns CDR1 PRHDT and CDR2 FYEKMQ (reference sequence). Trimming removed 3 bases at V and 1 base at J, with 16 bases between.

This chain joins TRBV11-3 and TRBJ2-5, with TRBD2 identical over 10 bases. The V and J ends lost 5 bases and 4 bases, in that order; junction bases with no gene match: 7. Germline V gene lookup returns CDR1 SGHNT and CDR2 YENEEA. The CDR3 is 15 residues long. The CDR3 sequence is CASSAGTSELETQYF. The CDR3 nucleotides are TGTGCCAGCAGCGCTGGGACTAGCGAATTAGAGACCCAGTACTTC.

This clone was seen only once. This rearrangement joins TRBV3-1 (or the pseudogene TRBV3-2) to TRBJ2-3, with 7 bases matching TRBD2. The CDR3 sequence is 18 residues long. Trimming at V came to 4 bases and at J to 0 bases, leaving 13 bases not matched to a gene. Per the germline V gene, CDR1 is LGHDT and CDR2 is YNNKEL (reference sequence). For the CDR3, the DNA is TGTGCCAGCAGCCGACTCGGCTTGGGGGGGTTTAGCACAGATACGCAGTATTTT. It codes for CASSRLGLGGFSTDTQYF.

The gene calls are TRBV7-9 and TRBJ1-6; D remains ambiguous. Germline lookup yields CDR1 SEHNR and CDR2 FQNEAQ (reference sequence). V lost 5 bases, J lost 0 bases, and 14 bases lay in between. This CDR3 contains 17 residues. The CDR3: CASSPGWESSYNSPLHF. The CDR3 region has the DNA TGTGCCAGCAGCCCCGGGTGGGAGTCCTCCTATAATTCACCCCTCCACTTT. The full variable domain, its missing parts supplied by reference TRBV7-9 and TRBJ1-6, is DTGVSQNPRHKITKRGQNVTFRCDPISEHNRLYWYRQTLGQGPEFLTYFQNEAQLEKSRLLSDRFSAERPKGSFSTLEIQRTEQGDSAMYLCASSPGWESSYNSPLHFGNGTRLTVT.

The gene calls are TRBV19 and TRBJ1-5; D perhaps matches TRBD1 (5 bases). CDR3 length: 15 amino acids. Germline V gene lookup returns CDR1 LNHDA and CDR2 SQIVND (reference sequence). V lost 4 bases and J 1 base, leaving 11 bases between the germline ends. CDR3 in amino acids: CASSNPGGSNQPQHF. CDR3 in DNA: TGTGCCAGTAGTAACCCCGGGGGGAGCAATCAGCCCCAGCATTTT. Looking up the rest from reference TRBV19 and TRBJ1-5 gives the full variable domain: DGGITQSPKYLFRKEGQNVTLSCEQNLNHDAMYWYRQDPGQGLRLIYYSQIVNDFQKGDIAEGYSVSREKKESFPLTVTSAQKNPTAFYLCASSNPGGSNQPQHFGDGTRLSIL.

The gene calls are TRBV9 and TRBJ2-3; 8 bases are a match to TRBD2. This CDR3 region has 15 residues. The V gene's germline CDR1 is SGDLS and CDR2 YYNGEE. After removal of 0 bases from V and 3 bases from J, the junction contained 3 bases not matched to a gene. The CDR3 here is CASSVDPGGTDTQYF. The CDR3 DNA reads as TGTGCCAGCAGCGTAGACCCGGGAGGGACAGATACGCAGTATTTT.